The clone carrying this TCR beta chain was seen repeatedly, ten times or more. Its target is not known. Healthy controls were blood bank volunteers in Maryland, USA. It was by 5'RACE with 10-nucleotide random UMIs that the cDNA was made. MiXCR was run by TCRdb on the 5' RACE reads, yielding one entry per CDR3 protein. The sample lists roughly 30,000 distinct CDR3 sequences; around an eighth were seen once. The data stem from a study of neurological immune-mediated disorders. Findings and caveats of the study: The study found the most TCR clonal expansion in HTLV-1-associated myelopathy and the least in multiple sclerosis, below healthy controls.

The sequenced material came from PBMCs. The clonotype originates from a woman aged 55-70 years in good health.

This chain's CDR3 is CASSPDYYEQYF. CDR3 in DNA: TGTGCCAGCAGCCCCGACTACTACGAGCAGTACTTC. The chain combines TRBV27 with TRBJ2-7, with TRBD2 as a possible D gene (5 bases). This CDR3 region has 12 residues. Germline V gives CDR1 MNHEY, CDR2 SMNVEV (reference sequence). V was cut by 6 bases and J by 3 bases, with 9 bases left in between.